These 12 T cell receptor beta chains share one sample of origin, sequenced in a study of T cells in Graves' hyperthyroidism and ophthalmopathy (dated by TCRdb to between 2018 and 2021). The library relied on multiplex PCR. Reads for this sample came from an Illumina HiSeq 2000. TCR beta CDR3 regions were amplified from RNA transcripts. The first round of RT-PCR for the TCR CDR3 was performed with the HTBI primer set and the Qiagen OneStep RT-PCR kit. Starting from the raw public reads, TCRdb applied fastp trimming at Q25, assembled clones with MiXCR and retained in-frame beta chains. Each CDR3 protein appears once, grouped with its most common genes and DNA. Here the sample has a few hundred thousand distinct CDR3 sequences; approximately 15% occur a single time. The ten largest clones take up roughly 35% of the sample. Sequencing was carried out using blood. These receptors were taken from a woman in her 40s with Graves' ophthalmopathy.

This clonotype was detected ten times or more. This rearrangement joins TRBV20-1 to TRBJ2-3, with TRBD2 matching over 7 bases. V gave up 1 base and J gave up 3 bases; unmatched junction bases: 7. This CDR3 comprises 15 residues. Germline lookup yields CDR1 DFQATT and CDR2 SNEGSKA (reference sequence). The CDR3 spells CSARGREWETDTQYF. The CDR3 coding sequence is TGCAGTGCTAGAGGGCGGGAGTGGGAGACAGATACGCAGTATTTT.

In its sample, this clonotype was seen many times. V gene TRBV9 combines with J gene TRBJ2-3, with no clear D. Germline V gene sequence: CDR1 SGDLS, CDR2 YYNGEE. The V gene lost 0 bases and the J gene lost 3 bases, with 8 bases spanning the gap. This CDR3 has 14 amino acids. CDR3 loop: CASSVGVGTDTQYF. In DNA, the CDR3 is TGTGCCAGCAGCGTAGGTGTCGGTACAGATACGCAGTATTTT.

In its sample, this clonotype was seen a few times. The gene calls are TRBV7-2 and TRBJ2-1; D might be TRBD2 (5 bases). CDR1 is SGHTA, CDR2 FQGNSA, per germline. Trimming stripped 7 bases from V and 7 bases from J, with 20 bases between. The CDR3 runs to 15 residues. This CDR3 is CASNGRTGYRNEQFF. As DNA, the CDR3 is TGTGCCAGCAATGGACGAACGGGGTACAGAAATGAGCAGTTCTTC. The full variable domain, its missing parts supplied by reference TRBV7-2 and TRBJ2-1, is GAGVSQSPSNKVTEKGKDVELRCDPISGHTALYWYRQSLGQGLEFLIYFQGNSAPDKSGLPSDRFSAERTGGSVSTLTIQRTQQEDSAVYLCASNGRTGYRNEQFFGPGTRLTVL.

This clonotype was observed many times. The chain couples TRBV20-1 to TRBJ2-7, with 10 bases matching TRBD1. Losses at the gene ends were 0 bases for V and 4 bases for J; bases not matched to a gene: 6. This CDR3 has 15 residues. CDR1 and CDR2 from the germline V gene are DFQATT and SNEGSKA (reference sequence). CDR3 amino acids: CSARDLDRGQYEQYF. As DNA, the CDR3 is TGCAGTGCTAGAGATCTCGACAGGGGGCAATACGAGCAGTACTTC.

This clonotype has ten or more counts. V gene TRBV6-1 combines with J gene TRBJ2-7; 9 positions agree with TRBD2. V trimming: 6 bases; J trimming: 4 bases; junction bases outside the gene matches: 4. The CDR3 runs 13 residues. Germline CDR1 reads MNHNS; CDR2 reads SASEGT. CDR3 DNA sequence: TGTGCCAGCAGAAGGGCGGGAGGGTACGAGCAGTACTTC. Protein: CASRRAGGYEQYF.

This clonotype was recorded many times. The chain couples TRBV12-3 or TRBV12-4 to TRBJ1-1; no clear D. The CDR3 has 13 residues. Trimming left V 3 bases short and J 4 bases short, with 9 bases between. The CDR3 here is CASSFWEGTEAFF. In DNA form, the CDR3 reads TGTGCCAGCAGTTTTTGGGAAGGCACTGAAGCTTTCTTT.

This chain links TRBV19 with TRBJ2-2, with 13 positions matching TRBD2. In germline, CDR1 is LNHDA, CDR2 SQIVND (reference sequence). This CDR3 is built from 16 residues. The V and J ends lost 5 bases and 5 bases, in that order; junction bases with no gene match: 5. For the CDR3, the DNA is TGTGCCAGTAGTTCGGGACTAGCGGGGTCAACCGGGGAGCTGTTTTTT. Encoded protein: CASSSGLAGSTGELFF.

For this clonotype: This may be a read error: a much more frequent sequence differs by one nucleotide. The chain carries TRBV3-1 and TRBJ2-5; either TRBD1 or TRBD2 may fit D (6 bases each). The CDR3 sequence is 15 residues long. Germline-derived CDR1 and CDR2 are LGHDT and YNNKEL (reference sequence). V was pared by 3 bases and J by 4 bases, with 15 bases between. The CDR3 DNA sequence: TGTGCCAGCAGCCACCGCGGGACAATCCGAGAGACCCAGTACTTC. As protein: CASSHRGTIRETQYF.

This clonotype was seen only a few times. The chain uses TRBV9 and TRBJ2-5; D is possibly TRBD1 (5 bases). Germline V lookup: CDR1 SGDLS, CDR2 YYNGEE. V lost 3 bases and J 0 bases, leaving 12 bases between the germline ends. The CDR3 covers 15 residues. CDR3 in amino acids: CASSAPGRDQETQYF. CDR3 in DNA: TGTGCCAGCAGCGCGCCGGGCAGGGACCAAGAGACCCAGTACTTC.

This clonotype was found many times. This chain joins TRBV7-9 and TRBJ1-2; D possibly corresponds to TRBD1 (6 bases). Germline V lookup: CDR1 SEHNR, CDR2 FQNEAQ (reference sequence). Trimming cost V 2 bases and J 3 bases, with 16 bases left between them. The CDR3 sequence is 16 residues long. The CDR3 sequence is CASSLLRGPPHYGYTF. Here the CDR3 DNA reads TGTGCCAGCAGCTTATTACGGGGGCCCCCGCACTATGGCTACACCTTC.

This clonotype was counted ten times or more. This chain connects TRBV7-8 to TRBJ2-5; TRBD2 aligns across 13 bases. J gave up 5 bases and V 5 bases, and 8 bases lay outside the gene matches. Germline V lookup: CDR1 SGHVS, CDR2 FQNEAQ. CDR3 length equals 16 residues. CDR3 bases: TGTGCCAGCAGCAACCGACTAGCGGGAGGCCGCGAGACCCAGTACTTC. Translation gives CASSNRLAGGRETQYF.

The chain has TRBV6-1 and TRBJ1-6; D remains ambiguous. Germline loops: CDR1 MNHNS, CDR2 SASEGT. The CDR3 is made up of 13 amino acids. V was cut by 9 bases and J by 6 bases, with 12 bases left in between. This CDR3 is CASTETVNSPLHF. In DNA, the CDR3 is TGTGCCAGTACCGAAACCGTTAATTCACCCCTCCACTTT.